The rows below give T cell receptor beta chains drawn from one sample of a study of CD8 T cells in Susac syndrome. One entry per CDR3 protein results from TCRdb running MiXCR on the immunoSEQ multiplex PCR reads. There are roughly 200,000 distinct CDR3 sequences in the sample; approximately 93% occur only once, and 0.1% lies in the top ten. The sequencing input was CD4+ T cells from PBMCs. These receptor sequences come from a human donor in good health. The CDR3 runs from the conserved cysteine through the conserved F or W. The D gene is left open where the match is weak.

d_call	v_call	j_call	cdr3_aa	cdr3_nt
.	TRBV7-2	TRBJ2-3	CASSLHLDTQYF	TGTGCCAGCAGTCTTCACCTGGATACGCAGTATTTT
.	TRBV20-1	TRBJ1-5	CSAGDTLRPQHF	TGCAGTGCTGGGGATACGCTGAGGCCCCAGCATTTT
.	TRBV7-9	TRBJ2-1	CASSLAERVAGNEQFF	TGTGCCAGCAGCTTAGCAGAGAGGGTCGCCGGGAATGAGCAGTTCTTC
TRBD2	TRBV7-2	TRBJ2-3	CASSFRGGTNTQYF	TGTGCCAGCAGTTTTAGAGGTGGGACTAATACGCAGTATTTT
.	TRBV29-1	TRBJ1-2	CSVAGSRGYTF	TGCAGCGTTGCAGGGTCTCGGGGCTACACCTTC
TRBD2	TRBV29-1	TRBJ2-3	CSVDGGGRNTDTQYF	TGCAGCGTTGACGGCGGGGGGCGAAACACAGATACGCAGTATTTT
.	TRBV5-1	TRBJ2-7	CASSAAAFSYEQYF	TGCGCCAGCAGCGCGGCAGCTTTCTCCTACGAGCAGTACTTC
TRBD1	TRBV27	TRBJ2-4	CASSETGTGNIQYF	TGTGCCAGCAGTGAAACCGGGACAGGGAACATTCAGTACTTC
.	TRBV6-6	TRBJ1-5	CASSPLSQPQHF	TGTGCCAGCAGCCCTCTAAGCCAGCCCCAGCATTTT
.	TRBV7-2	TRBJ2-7	CASSLAILPSVPYEQYF	TGTGCCAGCAGCTTAGCAATCTTGCCTAGCGTACCCTACGAGCAGTACTTC
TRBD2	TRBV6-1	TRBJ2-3	CASVPGRLAGSDSTDTQYF	TGTGCCAGCGTCCCCGGGCGGCTAGCGGGGAGTGATAGCACAGATACGCAGTATTTT
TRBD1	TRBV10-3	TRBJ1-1	CAISVKGASTEAFF	TGTGCCATCAGTGTTAAGGGGGCAAGCACTGAAGCTTTCTTT
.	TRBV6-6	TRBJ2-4	CASSYLSGAKNIQYF	TGTGCCAGCAGTTACCTCTCGGGGGCCAAAAACATTCAGTACTTC